Listed here are 24 T cell receptor beta chains from one sample, sequenced in a study of OX40 agonist ivuxolimab in advanced cancers. Here immunoSEQ multiplex PCR was the method, and the copy in TCRdb shows in-frame clones only, minus some. The repertoire holds roughly 66,000 clones, 83% seen once, with approximately 0.63% in the top ten. Sequencing was performed on CD4+ or CD8+ T cells sorted from blood, taken in a trial of the OX40 agonist ivuxolimab. Receptors originate from an adult with an advanced solid tumor such as melanoma, head and neck, liver or kidney cancer.

In DNA, the CDR3 is TGTGCCAGCAGTTCCCCGACAGGGAGCGAATATGGCTACACCTTC. Encoded protein: CASSSPTGSEYGYTF. J is TRBJ1-2 and V is TRBV6-5; 7 positions agree with TRBD1. V lost 4 bases to trimming and J lost 5 bases; unmatched junction nucleotides: 10. The CDR3 has 15 residues. CDR1 and CDR2 from the germline V gene are MNHEY and SVGAGI.

The V call is TRBV7-8, the J call TRBJ2-7; D is unclear. CDR3 length: 14 residues. Trimming cost V 5 bases and J 0 bases, with 11 bases left between them. Germline-derived CDR1 and CDR2 are SGHVS and FQNEAQ. This chain's CDR3 is CASSHGRLSYEQYF. In DNA, the CDR3 is TGTGCCAGCAGCCACGGACGACTCTCCTACGAGCAGTACTTC.

This sequence joins TRBV7-9 and TRBJ1-2; D might be TRBD1 (6 bases). This CDR3 contains 13 residues. V was cut by 7 bases and J by 6 bases, with 15 bases left in between. The germline V gene has CDR1 SEHNR and CDR2 FQNEAQ (reference sequence). CDR3 amino acids: CASTPWGADGYTF. CDR3 in DNA: TGTGCCAGCACCCCCTGGGGGGCGGATGGCTACACCTTC.

The chain recombines TRBV10-2 with TRBJ2-1; D unresolved. CDR3 length equals 11 residues. CDR1 WSHSY and CDR2 SAAADI come from the germline V gene. V lost 3 bases and J 9 bases, leaving 6 bases between the germline ends. Here the CDR3 reads CASSDWSEQFF. CDR3 bases: TGCGCCAGCAGTGATTGGAGTGAGCAGTTCTTC.

To note about this clone: Other DNA sequences in the same sample also yield this CDR3. This rearrangement joins TRBV29-1 to TRBJ1-1; D not certain. CDR1 and CDR2 from the germline V gene are SQVTM and ANQGSEA. Trimming removed 7 bases from V and 1 base from J, with 4 bases in between. The CDR3 runs to 10 residues. DNA of the CDR3: TGCAGCGCCCAGAACACTGAAGCTTTCTTT. It yields the protein CSAQNTEAFF.

The rearrangement links TRBV5-1 to TRBJ2-7; no definite D call. Looked up from germline, CDR1 is SGHRS and CDR2 is YFSETQ. CDR3 length equals 14 residues. With 3 bases removed from V and 1 base from J, the gap between germline ends came to 11 bases. CDR3: CASSYGIWSYEQYF. For the CDR3, the DNA is TGCGCCAGCAGCTATGGGATTTGGTCCTACGAGCAGTACTTC.

The rearrangement uses TRBV6-5 and TRBJ2-3; tentatively, D is TRBD1 or TRBD2 (5 bases each). The CDR3 length is 13 residues. The germline V gene has CDR1 MNHEY and CDR2 SVGAGI. V was shortened by 4 bases and J by 6 bases, with 11 bases between the two germline ends. This CDR3 reads CASSSEGFDTQYF. In nucleotides, the CDR3 is TGTGCCAGCAGTTCCGAGGGGTTTGATACGCAGTATTTT.

The chain joins TRBV18 to TRBJ2-3, with TRBD2 identical over 13 bases. The junction had 9 bases not matched to a gene; V was cut back by 6 bases and J by 0 bases. Germline CDR1 is KGHSH and CDR2 is LQKENI. CDR3 length equals 18 residues. CDR3 sequence (DNA): TGTGCCAGCTCCCTAGGACTAGCGGGGGCCGCTAGCACAGATACGCAGTATTTT. Its translation: CASSLGLAGAASTDTQYF.

The chain is built from TRBV5-1 and TRBJ1-4, with 7 nucleotides matching TRBD1. CDR1 is SGHRS and CDR2 is YFSETQ in the germline V gene. Trimming at V came to 0 bases and at J to 10 bases, leaving 6 bases not matched to a gene. The CDR3 extends over 14 amino acids. DNA of the CDR3: TGCGCCAGCAGCTTGGGAACGGAGGGGGCAAAACTGTTTTTT. As protein: CASSLGTEGAKLFF.

V usage is TRBV30 and J usage is TRBJ1-3; no reliable D call. The CDR3 is made up of 19 amino acids. Per the germline V gene, CDR1 is GTSNPN and CDR2 is SVGIG (reference sequence). V was pared by 3 bases and J by 0 bases, with 24 bases between. The DNA for the CDR3 is TGTGCCTGGAGCGGTTTTCGGGTCCCGGCAGGCCACTCTGGAAACACCATATATTTT. Translated, it gives CAWSGFRVPAGHSGNTIYF.

The sample holds a few counts of this clone. The V and J genes are TRBV10-3 and TRBJ1-1; no definite D call. Germline lookup yields CDR1 ENHRY and CDR2 SYGVKD. The V gene lost 4 bases and the J gene lost 1 base, with 10 bases spanning the gap. The CDR3 length is 14 residues. CDR3 loop: CAISVGGRNTEAFF. The CDR3 DNA follows: TGTGCCATCAGTGTTGGAGGGAGGAACACTGAAGCTTTCTTT.

The rearrangement links TRBV9 to TRBJ1-4; perhaps TRBD1 as D (5 bases). In germline, CDR1 is SGDLS, CDR2 YYNGEE. The CDR3 has 15 amino acids. Trimming took off 4 bases at V and 6 bases at J, with 16 bases between the two ends. The CDR3 region is CASSFQGTSYEKLFF. DNA for the CDR3: TGTGCCAGCAGCTTCCAGGGCACGTCGTATGAAAAACTGTTTTTT.

Here the CDR3 reads CASTGDRNYGYTF. The CDR3 nucleotides read TGTGCCAGTACAGGGGATAGGAACTATGGCTACACCTTC. V usage is TRBV19 and J usage is TRBJ1-2; tentative D call: TRBD1 (6 bases). In germline, CDR1 is LNHDA, CDR2 SQIVND (reference sequence). V lost 7 bases to trimming and J lost 2 bases, with 11 bases between them. This CDR3 has 13 amino acids.

This chain uses TRBV9 with TRBJ2-2; perhaps TRBD1 as D (5 bases). The CDR3 length is 15 residues. V lost 1 base to trimming and J lost 1 base, with 8 bases between them. Germline V gene lookup returns CDR1 SGDLS and CDR2 YYNGEE. CDR3 sequence (DNA): TGTGCCAGCAGCGTAAGGGGCTTGAACACCGGGGAGCTGTTTTTT. Its protein product is CASSVRGLNTGELFF.

In this sample, this clone turned up once. The chain links TRBV9 to TRBJ2-1; possible D gene TRBD1, 7 bases. Germline V gene sequence: CDR1 SGDLS, CDR2 YYNGEE. The CDR3 runs 17 residues. V was trimmed by 4 bases and J by 4 bases, leaving 21 bases between them. In DNA, the CDR3 is TGTGCCAGCAGCCCCCAGGGGGGACAGTCCCATTACAATGAGCAGTTCTTC. This encodes CASSPQGGQSHYNEQFF.

The V and J genes are TRBV6-4 and TRBJ1-2, with D tentatively TRBD1 (5 bases). CDR3 length: 17 residues. V shed 0 bases and J shed 2 bases, with 16 bases lying between them. The germline CDR1 and CDR2 sequences are MRHNA and SNTAGT. CDR3 sequence: CASSDSGLRDKNYGYTF. As DNA, the CDR3 is TGTGCCAGCAGTGACTCGGGACTCAGGGATAAGAACTATGGCTACACCTTC.

V usage is TRBV7-3 and J usage is TRBJ1-1, with no clear D. The CDR3 runs 15 residues. The V gene lost 5 bases and the J gene lost 0 bases, with 13 bases spanning the gap. The germline V gene encodes CDR1 SGHTA and CDR2 FQGTGA. This chain's CDR3 is CASSPMGGMNTEAFF. The CDR3 region has the DNA TGTGCCAGCAGCCCCATGGGAGGCATGAACACTGAAGCTTTCTTT.

The J gene is TRBJ1-2, the V gene TRBV6-6, with TRBD1 identical over 9 bases. There are 13 residues in the CDR3. CDR1 is MNHNY and CDR2 is SVGAGI in the germline V gene (reference sequence). Losses at the gene ends were 7 bases for V and 5 bases for J; bases not matched to a gene: 5. CDR3 in DNA: TGTGCCAGCACCCCGACAGGGGGTTATGGCTACACCTTC. Translating gives CASTPTGGYGYTF.

The CDR3 sequence is CASTGQGQPQHF. The DNA of the CDR3 is TGTGCCAGCACCGGACAGGGTCAGCCCCAGCATTTT. The chain employs TRBV2 and TRBJ1-5; 8 bases are a match to TRBD1. J gave up 6 bases and V 7 bases, and 2 bases lay outside the gene matches. CDR3 size: 12 residues. Germline CDR1 SNHLY, CDR2 FYNNEI.

V usage is TRBV6-4 and J usage is TRBJ1-2; D is undetermined. The CDR3 spans 13 residues. The V gene's germline CDR1 is MRHNA and CDR2 SNTAGT. V was cut by 2 bases and J by 6 bases, with 10 bases left in between. The CDR3 sequence: CASSDGVDHGYTF. The DNA for the CDR3 is TGTGCCAGCAGTGACGGGGTAGACCATGGCTACACCTTC.

The CDR3 DNA reads as TGTGCCAGCAGCCAGGTCCGTTCCTCTGGAAACACCATATATTTT. It encodes CASSQVRSSGNTIYF. This chain joins TRBV11-1 and TRBJ1-3; D is unresolved. The V end was cut by 5 bases, the J end by 0 bases, with 11 bases between. CDR3 size: 15 residues. Germline V gene sequence: CDR1 SGHAT, CDR2 FQDESV (reference sequence).

The gene calls are TRBV18 and TRBJ1-2; a weak D match, TRBD1 (6 bases). CDR1 is KGHSH and CDR2 is LQKENI in the germline V gene. CDR3 length: 18 amino acids. The V gene lost 6 bases and the J gene lost 4 bases, with 27 bases spanning the gap. CDR3 bases: TGTGCCAGCTCGCCCCCCCGGGCAGGGGCACCCACCTCCTATGGCTACACCTTC. It codes for CASSPPRAGAPTSYGYTF.

This clone was seen a few times. The chain uses TRBV27 and TRBJ1-1, with a weak D call TRBD1 (6 bases). Trimming took 8 bases from V and 9 from J, leaving 13 bases between them. Germline values: CDR1 MNHEY, CDR2 SMNVEV (reference sequence). The CDR3 totals 11 residues. The CDR3 is CASGWDKKAFF. CDR3 coding DNA: TGTGCCAGCGGCTGGGACAAAAAAGCTTTCTTT.

This chain connects TRBV19 to TRBJ1-1; 7 bases line up with TRBD1. This CDR3 spans 14 amino acids. Germline V gene lookup returns CDR1 LNHDA and CDR2 SQIVND (reference sequence). With 4 bases clipped from V and 6 bases from J, the junction kept 8 bases outside the gene matches. The CDR3 loop is CASSSLQGRAEAFF. CDR3 DNA sequence: TGTGCCAGTAGTAGCCTACAGGGGAGGGCTGAAGCTTTCTTT. Supplemented by reference TRBV19 and TRBJ1-1, the full variable domain reads DGGITQSPKYLFRKEGQNVTLSCEQNLNHDAMYWYRQDPGQGLRLIYYSQIVNDFQKGDIAEGYSVSREKKESFPLTVTSAQKNPTAFYLCASSSLQGRAEAFFGQGTRLTVV.